Presented here are 17 T cell receptor beta chains from one specimen sequenced in a study of identical twins. TCRdb passed the 5' RACE reads through MiXCR, listing each CDR3 protein once. The sample lists more than 250,000 distinct CDR3 sequences, roughly 8.6% occurring once. Separately, the same data were catalogued under a study of yellow fever vaccine responses in identical twins.

Sequencing was carried out using memory (CD45RO+) T cells sorted from blood. These receptor sequences come from a woman under 30 in good health.

This clonotype was seen many times. The J gene is TRBJ2-1, the V gene TRBV15, with D perhaps assigned TRBD1 or TRBD2 (5 bases each). CDR1 and CDR2 (germline): LNHNV, YYDKDF (reference sequence). The CDR3 sequence is 14 residues long. Trimming cost V 1 base and J 9 bases, with 13 bases left between them. The CDR3 is CATSRGEGRGEQFF. The CDR3 bases are TGTGCCACCAGCAGAGGTGAGGGTAGGGGTGAGCAGTTCTTC. The whole variable domain, remainder taken from reference TRBV15 and TRBJ2-1, is DAMVIQNPRYQVTQFGKPVTLSCSQTLNHNVMYWYQQKSSQAPKLLFHYYDKDFNNEADTPDNFQSRRPNTSFCFLDIRSPGLGDTAMYLCATSRGEGRGEQFFGPGTRLTVL.

The chain carries TRBV12-3 or TRBV12-4 and TRBJ2-1; 14 bases match TRBD2. The CDR3 is 18 residues long. V shed 8 bases and J 4 bases; nucleotides not matched to a gene: 13. The CDR3: CASCGRLAGGPTYNEQFF. The DNA of the CDR3 is TGTGCCAGCTGTGGGCGACTAGCGGGAGGGCCCACTTACAATGAGCAGTTCTTC.

The CDR3 DNA is TGTGCCACCCGGACAGAAATGAACACTGAAGCTTTCTTT. It encodes CATRTEMNTEAFF. The genes are TRBV24-1 and TRBJ1-1; a possible D gene is TRBD1 (6 bases). The V end was cut by 9 bases, the J end by 0 bases, with 10 bases between. Germline CDR1 KGHDR, CDR2 SFDVKD. The CDR3 runs to 13 residues.

The sample holds many counts of this clonotype. The chain links TRBV29-1 to TRBJ2-3, with D unclear. CDR1 is SQVTM and CDR2 is ANQGSEA in the germline V gene. Between the trimmed V and J ends, which lost 3 bases and 7 bases, there was a span of 11 bases. The CDR3 runs 12 residues. In nucleotides, the CDR3 is TGCAGCGTTGATCTCAGCGTCTATACGCAGTATTTT. This encodes CSVDLSVYTQYF.

The DNA of the CDR3 is TGTGCCAGCAGTTTATCGACAGTTAGCAATCAGCCCCAGCATTTT. Translated: CASSLSTVSNQPQHF. This chain uses TRBV27 with TRBJ1-5, with D possibly being TRBD1 (5 bases). V was pared by 0 bases and J by 0 bases, with 6 bases between. There are 15 residues in the CDR3. Germline V gene data show CDR1 as MNHEY and CDR2 as SMNVEV (reference sequence).

A few counts support this clonotype. The CDR3 DNA sequence: TGTGCCAGCAGTGAGGGCGGGTTTACTTATAATTCACCCCTCCACTTT. Protein product: CASSEGGFTYNSPLHF. This chain links TRBV2 with TRBJ1-6; D call uncertain. The CDR3 runs to 16 residues. Germline CDR1 and CDR2: SNHLY and FYNNEI. Between the trimmed V and J ends, which lost 3 bases and 4 bases, there was a span of 13 bases.

The chain links TRBV3-1 to TRBJ2-1, with no clear D. The CDR3 extends over 13 amino acids. V lost 5 bases and J 8 bases, leaving 13 bases between the germline ends. Germline V lookup: CDR1 LGHDT, CDR2 YNNKEL (reference sequence). The CDR3 region has the DNA TGTGCCAGCAGCGATGCCCCGCACGATGAGCAGTTCTTC. Translating gives CASSDAPHDEQFF.

This clonotype was counted between two and nine times. The V gene is TRBV10-3, the J gene TRBJ2-5; TRBD1 aligns across 8 bases. Trimming at V came to 6 bases and at J to 5 bases, leaving 2 bases not matched to a gene. The CDR3 loop spans 12 amino acids. Germline assignment: CDR1 ENHRY and CDR2 SYGVKD. CDR3: CAIRDRAETQYF. The CDR3, as DNA: TGTGCCATCAGGGACAGGGCTGAGACCCAGTACTTC.

This clonotype showed up just a few times. CDR3 DNA: TGTGCCACCAGCAGAGCCATAGCGGGAAGTACAGATACGCAGTATTTT. Translation: CATSRAIAGSTDTQYF. This chain uses TRBV15 with TRBJ2-3, with 8 bases that match TRBD2. The CDR3 length is 16 residues. The germline V gene encodes CDR1 LNHNV and CDR2 YYDKDF (reference sequence). The junction had 6 bases not matched to a gene; V was cut back by 1 base and J by 3 bases.

This clonotype was counted at least ten times. The V gene is TRBV20-1, the J gene TRBJ1-3; D remains ambiguous. Germline V gene sequence: CDR1 DFQATT, CDR2 SNEGSKA (reference sequence). CDR3 size: 14 residues. V was trimmed by 0 bases and J by 3 bases, leaving 9 bases between them. In DNA, the CDR3 is TGCAGTGCTAGAGAGGGGTCGGGTGGAAACACCATATATTTT. Translation: CSAREGSGGNTIYF.

The V and J genes are TRBV5-1 and TRBJ1-2; 9 bases fit TRBD1. CDR1 and CDR2 from the germline V gene are SGHRS and YFSETQ. CDR3 length: 15 amino acids. J lost 5 bases, V lost 0 bases, and 5 bases had no gene match. In DNA, the CDR3 is TGCGCCAGCAGCTTGGCCGGGGGACAGGGTTATGGCTACACCTTC. Encoded protein: CASSLAGGQGYGYTF.

This clonotype was counted only a few times. The chain has TRBV2 and TRBJ2-7, with D maybe TRBD2 (6 bases). There are 14 residues in the CDR3. Trimming took 6 bases from V and 3 from J, leaving 15 bases between them. Per the germline V gene, CDR1 is SNHLY and CDR2 is FYNNEI. This CDR3 is CASRRRGGNYEQYF. In DNA form, the CDR3 reads TGTGCCAGCAGGAGACGCGGAGGGAACTACGAGCAGTACTTC.

This clonotype was counted a few times. This chain joins TRBV7-6 and TRBJ2-7, with D perhaps TRBD1 (6 bases). From germline, CDR1 is SGHVS and CDR2 FNYEAQ. This CDR3 region has 14 residues. V was trimmed by 4 bases and J by 0 bases, leaving 10 bases between them. The CDR3 DNA sequence: TGTGCCAGCAGCTCCATACAGGGCTCCTACGAGCAGTACTTC. Its translation: CASSSIQGSYEQYF.

The chain uses TRBV18 and TRBJ1-2; D is unresolved. Trimming cost V 0 bases and J 4 bases, with 12 bases left between them. Germline loops: CDR1 KGHSH, CDR2 LQKENI. This CDR3 comprises 15 residues. The CDR3 nucleotides read TGTGCCAGCTCACCACCGACCCAGAAAATCTATGGCTACACCTTC. It codes for CASSPPTQKIYGYTF.

This clonotype was recorded a few times. This chain uses TRBV27 with TRBJ2-3, with 9 bases matching TRBD2. Unmatched junction bases numbered 9, after V lost 7 bases and J lost 7 bases. Germline V gene lookup returns CDR1 MNHEY and CDR2 SMNVEV (reference sequence). The CDR3 totals 14 residues. DNA for the CDR3: TGTGCCAGCACCGTGACTAGCGGAGCTTATACGCAGTATTTT. Translated: CASTVTSGAYTQYF.

The chain combines TRBV14 with TRBJ1-5; unclear D gene. The CDR3 length is 13 residues. The ends were cut back, 2 bases at V and 3 bases at J, with 5 bases in the middle. CDR1 SGHDN and CDR2 FVKESK come from the germline V gene. CDR3 region: CASSQLVNQPQHF. CDR3 nucleotide sequence: TGTGCCAGCAGCCAATTGGTCAATCAGCCCCAGCATTTT.

There are a few counts of this clonotype. The V call is TRBV7-9, the J call TRBJ1-6, with D possibly TRBD1 on 5 matching bases. Germline-derived CDR1 and CDR2 are SEHNR and FQNEAQ (reference sequence). The V and J ends lost 11 bases and 10 bases respectively, with 15 bases between them. The CDR3 contains 12 residues. The CDR3 loop is CAGRTGGSPLHF. Here the CDR3 DNA reads TGTGCCGGGAGGACCGGGGGGTCACCCCTCCACTTT.